This TCR beta chain was documented in a study of CXCR3-negative and CXCR3-positive naive CD8 T cells. The TRB libraries of cDNA were built by UMI-labeled 5' RACE. TCRdb re-called the 5' RACE reads and gives one entry per CDR3 protein, without DNA. This table holds under 150,000 distinct CDR3 sequences. Germline V CDR1 and CDR2: SNHLY, FYNNEI. This CDR3 comprises 15 residues. Notes on the study in general: Greater hydrophobicity was found in TRB CDR3s of CXCR3-positive naive cells than of CXCR3-negative naive cells. High diversity, comparable across both naive subsets, contrasted with much lower diversity in memory CD8+ cells.

Points on this clonotype: Its antigen is currently unknown.

What was sequenced was naive CXCR3+ CD8+ T cells from blood. Specified subset: CD45RO-CCR7+CD27+CD95- naive CD8+ T cells expressing CXCR3 (TNR3+). This sequence was found in a human donor in good health. Some clones in this sample may be carry-over from other donors' samples. The chain has TRBV2 and TRBJ2-1; TCRdb selects TRBD1, and the lack of DNA leaves this call unchecked. Here the CDR3 reads CASSGGQGARNEQFF.